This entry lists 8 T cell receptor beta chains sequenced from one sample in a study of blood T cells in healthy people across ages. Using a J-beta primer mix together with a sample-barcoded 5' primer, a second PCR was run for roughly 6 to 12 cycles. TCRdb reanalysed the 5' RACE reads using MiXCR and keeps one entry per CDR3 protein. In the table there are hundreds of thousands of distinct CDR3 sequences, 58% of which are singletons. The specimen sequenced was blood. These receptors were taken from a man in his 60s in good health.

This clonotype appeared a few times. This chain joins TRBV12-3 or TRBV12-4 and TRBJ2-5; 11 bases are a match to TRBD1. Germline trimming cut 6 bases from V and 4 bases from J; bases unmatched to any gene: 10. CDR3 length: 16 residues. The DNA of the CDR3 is TGTGCCAGCAGCCCGACGGGACAGGGGGTCAGAGAGACCCAGTACTTC. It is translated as CASSPTGQGVRETQYF.

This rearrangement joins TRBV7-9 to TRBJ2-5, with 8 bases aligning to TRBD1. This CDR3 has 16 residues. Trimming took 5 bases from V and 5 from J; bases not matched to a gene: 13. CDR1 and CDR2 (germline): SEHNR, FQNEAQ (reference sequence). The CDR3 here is CASSPPRDRGRETQYF. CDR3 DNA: TGTGCCAGCAGCCCTCCTAGAGACAGGGGCAGGGAGACCCAGTACTTC. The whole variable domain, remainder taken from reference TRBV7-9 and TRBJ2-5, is DTGVSQNPRHKITKRGQNVTFRCDPISEHNRLYWYRQTLGQGPEFLTYFQNEAQLEKSRLLSDRFSAERPKGSFSTLEIQRTEQGDSAMYLCASSPPRDRGRETQYFGPGTRLLVL.

CDR3 residues: CASSGGLDHEQFF. Here the CDR3 DNA reads TGTGCCAGCAGTGGGGGACTGGACCATGAGCAGTTCTTC. This sequence joins TRBV2 and TRBJ2-1, with D perhaps TRBD2 (6 bases). The V gene lost 4 bases and the J gene lost 8 bases, with 12 bases spanning the gap. The germline V gene encodes CDR1 SNHLY and CDR2 FYNNEI. This CDR3 is built from 13 residues.

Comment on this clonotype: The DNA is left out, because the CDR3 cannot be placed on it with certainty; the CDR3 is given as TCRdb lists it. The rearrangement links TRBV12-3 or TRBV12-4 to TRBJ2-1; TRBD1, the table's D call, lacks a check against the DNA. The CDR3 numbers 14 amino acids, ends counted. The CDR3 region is CASSFAGGTRGGFF.

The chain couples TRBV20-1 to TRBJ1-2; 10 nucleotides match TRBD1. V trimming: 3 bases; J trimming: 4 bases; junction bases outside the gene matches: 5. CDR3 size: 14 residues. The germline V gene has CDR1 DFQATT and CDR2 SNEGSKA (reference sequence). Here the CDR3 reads CSASGRTGGYGYTF. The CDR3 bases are TGCAGTGCTAGTGGTCGGACAGGGGGCTATGGCTACACCTTC.

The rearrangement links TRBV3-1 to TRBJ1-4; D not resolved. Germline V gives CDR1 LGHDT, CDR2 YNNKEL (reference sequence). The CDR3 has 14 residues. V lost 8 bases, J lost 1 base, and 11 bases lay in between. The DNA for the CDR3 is TGTGCCAGCGCACTGGGTGGAACTAATGAAAAACTGTTTTTT. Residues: CASALGGTNEKLFF.

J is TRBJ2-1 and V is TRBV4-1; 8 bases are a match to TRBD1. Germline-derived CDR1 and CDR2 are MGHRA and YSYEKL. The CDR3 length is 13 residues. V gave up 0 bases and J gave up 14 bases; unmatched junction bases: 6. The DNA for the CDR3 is TGCGCCAGCAGCCAAGATGGGACAGGCGGTGAGTTCTTC. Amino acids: CASSQDGTGGEFF.

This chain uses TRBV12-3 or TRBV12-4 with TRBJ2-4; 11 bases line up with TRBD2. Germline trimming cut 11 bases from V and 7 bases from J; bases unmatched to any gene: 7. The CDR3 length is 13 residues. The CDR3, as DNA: TGTGCCTGTGGACTAGCGGGTCGGAACATTCAGTACTTC. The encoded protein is CACGLAGRNIQYF.